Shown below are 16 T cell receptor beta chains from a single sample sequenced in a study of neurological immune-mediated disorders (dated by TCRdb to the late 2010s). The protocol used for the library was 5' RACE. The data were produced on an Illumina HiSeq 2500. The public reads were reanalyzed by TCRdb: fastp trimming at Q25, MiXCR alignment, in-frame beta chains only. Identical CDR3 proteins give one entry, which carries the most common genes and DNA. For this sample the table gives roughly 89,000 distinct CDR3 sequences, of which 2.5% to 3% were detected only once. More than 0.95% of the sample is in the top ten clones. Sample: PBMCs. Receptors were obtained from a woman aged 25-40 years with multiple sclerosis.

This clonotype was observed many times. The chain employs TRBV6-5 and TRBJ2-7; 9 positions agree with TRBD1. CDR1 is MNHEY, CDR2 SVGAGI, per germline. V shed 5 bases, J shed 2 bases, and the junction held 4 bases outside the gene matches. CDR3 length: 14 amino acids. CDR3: CASSTGTGPYEQYF. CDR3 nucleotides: TGTGCCAGCAGTACCGGGACAGGGCCCTACGAGCAGTACTTC.

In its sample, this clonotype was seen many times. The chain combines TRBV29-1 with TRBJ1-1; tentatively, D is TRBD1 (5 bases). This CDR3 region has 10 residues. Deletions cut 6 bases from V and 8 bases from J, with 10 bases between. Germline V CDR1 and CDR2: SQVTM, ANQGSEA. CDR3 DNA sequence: TGCAGCGTGGGGGATGTGGAAGCTTTCTTT. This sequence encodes CSVGDVEAFF. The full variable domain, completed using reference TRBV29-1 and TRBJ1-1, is SAVISQKPSRDICQRGTSLTIQCQVDSQVTMMFWYRQQPGQSLTLIATANQGSEATYESGFVIDKFPISRPNLTFSTLTVSNMSPEDSSIYLCSVGDVEAFFGQGTRLTVV.

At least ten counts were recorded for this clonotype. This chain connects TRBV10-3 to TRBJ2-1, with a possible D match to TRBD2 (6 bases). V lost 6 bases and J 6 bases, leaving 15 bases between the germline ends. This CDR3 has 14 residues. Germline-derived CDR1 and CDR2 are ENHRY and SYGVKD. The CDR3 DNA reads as TGTGCCATCAGCGAGACACCGGAGGGCAATGAGCAGTTCTTC. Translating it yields CAISETPEGNEQFF.

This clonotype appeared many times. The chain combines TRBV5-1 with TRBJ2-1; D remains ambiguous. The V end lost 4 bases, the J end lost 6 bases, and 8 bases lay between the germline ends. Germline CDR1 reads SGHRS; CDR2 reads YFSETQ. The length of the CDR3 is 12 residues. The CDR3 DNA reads TGCGCCAGCAGCCCCGACTTCAATGAGCAGTTCTTC. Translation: CASSPDFNEQFF.

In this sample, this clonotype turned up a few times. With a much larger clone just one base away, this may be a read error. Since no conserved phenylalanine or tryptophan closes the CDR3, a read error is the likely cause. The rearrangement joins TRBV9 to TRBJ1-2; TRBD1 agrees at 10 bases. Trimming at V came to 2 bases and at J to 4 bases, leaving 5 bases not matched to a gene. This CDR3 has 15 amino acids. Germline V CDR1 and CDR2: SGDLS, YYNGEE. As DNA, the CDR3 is TGTGCCAGCAGCGTGCAGACAGGGGGCTTCTATGGCTACACCGTC. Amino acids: CASSVQTGGFYGYTV.

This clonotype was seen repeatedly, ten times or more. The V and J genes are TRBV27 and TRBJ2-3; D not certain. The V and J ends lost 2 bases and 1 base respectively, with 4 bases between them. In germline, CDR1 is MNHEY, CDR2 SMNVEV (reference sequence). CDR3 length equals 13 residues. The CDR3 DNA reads TGTGCCAGCAGTTTAAAGGGCACAGATACGCAGTATTTT. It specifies CASSLKGTDTQYF.

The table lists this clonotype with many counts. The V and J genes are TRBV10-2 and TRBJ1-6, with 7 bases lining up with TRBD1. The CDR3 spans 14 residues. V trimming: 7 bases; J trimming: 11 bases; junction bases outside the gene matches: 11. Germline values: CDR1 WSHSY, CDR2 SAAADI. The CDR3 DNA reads TGCGCCAGCAAGCAGACAGGGTGGATGCCACCCCTCCACTTT. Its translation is CASKQTGWMPPLHF.

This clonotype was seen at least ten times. CDR3 sequence reads: CSAAGTSGPLVNEQFF. CDR3 nucleotide sequence: TGCAGTGCTGCCGGGACTAGCGGGCCTCTTGTGAATGAGCAGTTCTTC. The chain is built from TRBV20-1 and TRBJ2-1; 12 nucleotides align to TRBD2. The ends lost 5 bases at V and 7 bases at J; junction bases unmatched: 12. The germline CDR1 and CDR2 sequences are DFQATT and SNEGSKA (reference sequence). The CDR3 contains 16 residues.

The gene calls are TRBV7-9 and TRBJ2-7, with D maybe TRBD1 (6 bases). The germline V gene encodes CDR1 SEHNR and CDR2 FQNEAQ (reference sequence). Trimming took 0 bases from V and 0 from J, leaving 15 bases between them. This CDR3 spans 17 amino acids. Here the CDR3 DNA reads TGTGCCAGCAGCTTAGCGGGGGCTATACGGGGCTCCTACGAGCAGTACTTC. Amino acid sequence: CASSLAGAIRGSYEQYF.

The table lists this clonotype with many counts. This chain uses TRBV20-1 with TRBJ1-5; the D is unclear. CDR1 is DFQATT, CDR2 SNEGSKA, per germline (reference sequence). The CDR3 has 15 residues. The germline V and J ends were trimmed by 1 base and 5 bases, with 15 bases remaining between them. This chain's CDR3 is CSARATPDSYQPQHF. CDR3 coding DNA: TGCAGTGCTAGAGCCACCCCCGACTCCTATCAGCCCCAGCATTTT.

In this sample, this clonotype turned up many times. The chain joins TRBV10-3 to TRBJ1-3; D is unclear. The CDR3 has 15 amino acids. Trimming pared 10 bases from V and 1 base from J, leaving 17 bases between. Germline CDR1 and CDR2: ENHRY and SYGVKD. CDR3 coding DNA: TGTGCCACGGGAGATAAGTTCTCATCTGGAAACACCATATATTTT. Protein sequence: CATGDKFSSGNTIYF.

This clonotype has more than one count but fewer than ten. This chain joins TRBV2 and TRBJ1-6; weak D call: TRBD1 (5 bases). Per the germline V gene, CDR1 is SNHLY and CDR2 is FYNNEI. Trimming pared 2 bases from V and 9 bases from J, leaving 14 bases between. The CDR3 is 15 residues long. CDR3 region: CASSEKKGLGSPLHF. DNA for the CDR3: TGTGCCAGCAGTGAAAAGAAGGGGTTGGGTTCACCCCTCCACTTT. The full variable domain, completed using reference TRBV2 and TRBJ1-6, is EPEVTQTPSHQVTQMGQEVILRCVPISNHLYFYWYRQILGQKVEFLVSFYNNEISEKSEIFDDQFSVERPDGSNFTLKIRSTKLEDSAMYFCASSEKKGLGSPLHFGNGTRLTVT.

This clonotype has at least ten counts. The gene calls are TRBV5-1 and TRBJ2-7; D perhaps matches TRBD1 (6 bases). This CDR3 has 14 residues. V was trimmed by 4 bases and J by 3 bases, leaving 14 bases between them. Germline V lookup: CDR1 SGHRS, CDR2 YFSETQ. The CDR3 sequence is CASSESGANYEQYF. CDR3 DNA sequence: TGCGCCAGCAGCGAGTCAGGGGCGAACTACGAGCAGTACTTC. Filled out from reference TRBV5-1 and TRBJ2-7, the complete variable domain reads KAGVTQTPRYLIKTRGQQVTLSCSPISGHRSVSWYQQTPGQGLQFLFEYFSETQRNKGNFPGRFSGRQFSNSRSEMNVSTLELGDSALYLCASSESGANYEQYFGPGTRLTVT.

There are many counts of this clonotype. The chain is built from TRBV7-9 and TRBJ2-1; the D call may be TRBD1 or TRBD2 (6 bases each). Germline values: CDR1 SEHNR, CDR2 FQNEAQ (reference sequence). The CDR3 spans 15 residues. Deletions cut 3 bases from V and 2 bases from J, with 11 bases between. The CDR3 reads CASSLRGDAYNEQFF. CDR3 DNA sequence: TGTGCCAGCAGCTTGAGGGGGGATGCCTACAATGAGCAGTTCTTC.

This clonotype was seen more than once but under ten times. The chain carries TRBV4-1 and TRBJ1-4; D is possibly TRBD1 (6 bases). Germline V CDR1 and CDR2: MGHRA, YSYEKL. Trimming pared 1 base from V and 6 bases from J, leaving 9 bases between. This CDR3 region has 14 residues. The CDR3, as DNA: TGCGCCAGCAGCCAAGCGGGGGCTGATGAAAAACTGTTTTTT. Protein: CASSQAGADEKLFF.

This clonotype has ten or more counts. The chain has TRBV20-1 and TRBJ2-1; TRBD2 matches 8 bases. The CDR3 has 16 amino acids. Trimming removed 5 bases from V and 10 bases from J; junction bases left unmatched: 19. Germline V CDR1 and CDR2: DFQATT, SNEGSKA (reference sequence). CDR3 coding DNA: TGCAGTGCTCCTGATCTCGGAGCGGGAGTCGCGGCCGAGCAGTTCTTC. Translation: CSAPDLGAGVAAEQFF.